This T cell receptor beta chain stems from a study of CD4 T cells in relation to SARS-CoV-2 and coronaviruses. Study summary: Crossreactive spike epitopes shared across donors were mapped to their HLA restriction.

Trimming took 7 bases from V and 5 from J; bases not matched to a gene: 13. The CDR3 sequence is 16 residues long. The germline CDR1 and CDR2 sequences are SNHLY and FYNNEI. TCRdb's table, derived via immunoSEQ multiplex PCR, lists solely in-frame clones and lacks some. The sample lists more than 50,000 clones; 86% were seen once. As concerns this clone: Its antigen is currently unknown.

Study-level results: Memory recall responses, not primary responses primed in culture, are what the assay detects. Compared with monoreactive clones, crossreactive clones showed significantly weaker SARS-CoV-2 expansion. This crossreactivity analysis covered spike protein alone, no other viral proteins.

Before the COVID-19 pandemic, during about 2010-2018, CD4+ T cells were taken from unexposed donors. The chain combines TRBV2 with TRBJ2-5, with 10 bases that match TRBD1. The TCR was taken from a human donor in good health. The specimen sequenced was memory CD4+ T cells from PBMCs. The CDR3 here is CASNRGDRGQWETQYF. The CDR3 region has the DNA TGTGCCAGCAACAGGGGGGACAGGGGACAGTGGGAGACCCAGTACTTC. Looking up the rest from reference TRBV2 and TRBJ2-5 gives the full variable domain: EPEVTQTPSHQVTQMGQEVILRCVPISNHLYFYWYRQILGQKVEFLVSFYNNEISEKSEIFDDQFSVERPDGSNFTLKIRSTKLEDSAMYFCASNRGDRGQWETQYFGPGTRLLVL.